The clone carrying this T cell receptor (beta chain) was picked up a small number of times. The CDR3 has 15 residues. V was pared by 6 bases and J by 5 bases, with 20 bases between. CDR1 DFQATT and CDR2 SNEGSKA come from the germline V gene (reference sequence). This entry comes from a study of T cells after yellow fever vaccination. 5'RACE template switching generated TCR cDNA, adding a universal primer site and UMIs. TCRdb fed the 5' RACE reads into MiXCR, producing one record per CDR3 protein. The sample holds 620,000 or so distinct CDR3 sequences, 10% to 15% seen once. This sample comprised PBMCs, obtained on the day of the yellow fever booster vaccination. V gene TRBV20-1 combines with J gene TRBJ2-1; tentative D call: TRBD2 (5 bases). This TCR came from a man aged 25 to 45 who received the YFV17D yellow fever vaccine. The CDR3 DNA reads TGCAGTGCCCCCCCCCGGGCTAGCTCAGACAATGAGCAGTTCTTC. Its translation is CSAPPRASSDNEQFF.